This TCR beta chain was sequenced in a study of molecular identifiers for immune sequencing clone quantification. Study-level findings and limits: Detectable among about a million naive cells, according to reports, was Jurkat TCR RNA spiked in from one cell.

Naive CD8 T cells were picked out by sorting for CD8+CD4-CCR7+CD45RA+. This clonotype showed up just a few times. The antigen remains undetermined. It was with previously described methods and listed TCR primers that bulk TCR libraries were made. TCRdb re-called the PCR reads through MiXCR, storing one row per CDR3 protein. Among hundreds of thousands of distinct CDR3 sequences listed, about a fifth were seen once. This sequence originates from a human donor in good health. Some libraries in this study had Jurkat cell RNA spiked in. Sequencing input: naive CD8+ T cells from blood, with Jurkat cell RNA spiked in. Subset of the sample: FACS-sorted CD8+CD4-CCR7+CD45RA+ naive T cells.

The CDR3 DNA reads as TGTGCCAGCAGCTCCCCAAGCCAGGGTACCCAGGAGGCCCAGTACTTC. The encoded protein is CASSSPSQGTQEAQYF. V gene TRBV13 combines with J gene TRBJ2-5; D assignment may be TRBD1 or TRBD2 (5 bases each). Germline V gene sequence: CDR1 PRHDT, CDR2 FYEKMQ (reference sequence). V dropped 4 bases and J dropped 9 bases, with 24 bases sitting between them. This CDR3 has 16 amino acids.